The clone carrying this TCR beta chain showed up just a few times. The antigen remains unidentified. Preparing the TCRbeta library involved the use of unique molecular identifiers. Each CDR3 protein is one row after TCRdb ran MiXCR on the PCR reads. The table has about 980,000 distinct CDR3 sequences, about 29% seen once. V lost 2 bases to trimming and J lost 1 base, with 12 bases between them. Germline values: CDR1 LNHNV, CDR2 YYDKDF (reference sequence). CDR3 length equals 15 residues. This entry belongs to a study of T-cell reconstitution after alpha-beta-depleted transplantation in children. Study-level results: Alpha-beta T cells present about two months after transplant were reported to originate from several hundred expanded graft clones. Some patients' high day-60 TCRbeta diversity was traced to surviving recipient T cells and thymic progenitors. Newly generated T cells supplied most T-cell counts and diversity one year post-transplant.

V usage is TRBV15 and J usage is TRBJ2-7, with D maybe TRBD1 (6 bases). The receptor was derived from a boy under three years old who had a stem cell transplant for SCID, so the T cells may come from the graft donor. Specimen: PBMCs, mostly from graft donor cells, collected 360 days after TCRalphabeta/CD19-depleted stem cell transplant. CDR3 protein: CATSRPPGVSYEQYF. CDR3 DNA sequence: TGTGCCACCAGCAGACCTCCAGGGGTGTCCTACGAGCAGTACTTC.